Listed below are T cell receptor beta chains from one sample, sequenced in a study of T cell responses to AZD1222 COVID-19 vaccine. Method: immunoSEQ multiplex PCR; TCRdb's copy keeps in-frame clones and lacks some. Among approximately 17,000 clones, about four fifths were seen once, and the ten largest hold over 12%. The sequencing used peripheral blood, collected 28 days after the second AZD1222 dose. Receptor source: an adult who received the AZD1222 COVID-19 vaccine. Both conserved end residues are trimmed from each CDR3.

v_call cdr3_aa
TRBV29-1 SVGEGFSYEQY
TRBV5-1 ASSPRGTYEQY
TRBV29-1 SVAKVGGTEAF
TRBV11-2 ASRGGQTNTGELF
TRBV2 ASSPTGGSSYEQY
TRBV7-9 ASSLDTLKNIQY
TRBV6-5 ASSRTSGSYNEQF
TRBV10-1 ASAEGGGAGNTIY
TRBV24-1 ATSDYQISNTEAF
TRBV4-1 ASSQDGAGGVADTQY
TRBV4-2 ASSYGGGGYT
TRBV6-5 ASRTSRGRGYEQY